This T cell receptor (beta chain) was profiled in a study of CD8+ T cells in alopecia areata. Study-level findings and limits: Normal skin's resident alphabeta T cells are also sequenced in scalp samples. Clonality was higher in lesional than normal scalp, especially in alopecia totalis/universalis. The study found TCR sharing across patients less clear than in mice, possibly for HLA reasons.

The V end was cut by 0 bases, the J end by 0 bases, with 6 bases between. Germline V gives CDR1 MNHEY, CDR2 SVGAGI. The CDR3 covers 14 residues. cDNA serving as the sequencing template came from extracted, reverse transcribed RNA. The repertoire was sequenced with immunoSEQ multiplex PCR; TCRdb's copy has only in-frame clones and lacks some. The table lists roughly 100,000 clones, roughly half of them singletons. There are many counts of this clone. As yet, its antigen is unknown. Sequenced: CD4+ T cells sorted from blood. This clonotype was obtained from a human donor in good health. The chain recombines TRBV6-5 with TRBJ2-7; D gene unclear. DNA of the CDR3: TGTGCCAGCAGTTACTCGAAGGGCTCCTACGAGCAGTACTTC. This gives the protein CASSYSKGSYEQYF.